The entry that follows covers one T cell receptor beta chain sequence. What it recognizes is unknown. V lost 8 bases, J lost 2 bases, and 10 bases stayed unmatched. This CDR3 region has 15 residues. Germline assignment: CDR1 SGHTA and CDR2 FQGNSA. The data were taken from a study of cytomegalovirus exposure and HLA in healthy donors. The overall study: The early release's HLA-typed donors yielded some 85 million unique TCRs.

The PCR made use of 60 Vbeta and 13 Jbeta primers. Only in-frame clones appear in the TCRdb table, and some are missing; sequencing was by immunoSEQ multiplex PCR. Seen here are 150,000 or so clones, 60% to 80% observed once, and the top ten hold about 4.7%. Study-level points and caveats: Confirmation in vitro established that a few CMV-associated chains were specific for CMV antigens. Associated with cytomegalovirus, according to the listing, were about 160 TCR beta chains.

The chain carries TRBV7-2 and TRBJ2-3; 7 bases match TRBD2. Input material: PBMCs. The source of this sequence is a man aged 18 to 29 in good health and CMV-seropositive. As DNA, the CDR3 is TGTGCCAGCCGCGAGGACGGGGGGTTCACAGATACGCAGTATTTT. This translates into CASREDGGFTDTQYF.